The clone carrying this TCR beta chain was found a few times. The entry originates in a study of blood T cells in healthy people across ages. Study-wide context: Every two T cells gave about one barcoded beta molecule via template switching.

Using a J-beta primer mix together with a sample-barcoded 5' primer, a second PCR was run for roughly 7 to 12 cycles. TCRdb re-analysed the 5' RACE reads in MiXCR, keeping a single row per CDR3 protein. The table has some 1.6 million distinct CDR3 sequences, roughly 30% seen once. Every sample had a minimum of 6 million PBMCs isolated. The CDR3 runs to 19 residues. From germline, CDR1 is LGHDT and CDR2 YNNKEL (reference sequence). Trimming removed 0 bases from V and 0 bases from J, with 21 bases in between. The V gene is TRBV3-1, the J gene TRBJ2-7; D is uncertain. This TCR was sampled from a young woman in good health. Input material: blood. CDR3 sequence: CASSQEFLGTRASSYEQYF. The DNA of the CDR3 is TGTGCCAGCAGCCAAGAATTTTTAGGCACAAGGGCCAGCTCCTACGAGCAGTACTTC.